Detailed here is one T cell receptor beta chain. The antigen remains unidentified. Amounts of roughly 0.95-11 million cryopreserved PBMC were held in the samples before DNA extraction. V trimming: 0 bases; J trimming: 2 bases; junction bases outside the gene matches: 2. The CDR3 is 16 residues long. Germline loops: CDR1 SGHRS, CDR2 YFSETQ. This record comes from a study of long-term antiretroviral therapy in people with HIV. Whole-study context: Initial samples were collected about a decade before the 2015 immediate-ART recommendation. Study-level points and caveats: On ART adherence, viral resistance or therapy changes, no data were available. With ART, diversity went up but was still lower than in transplant donor controls.

Sequencing relied on immunoSEQ assay v3.0, run at survey level. Clones were read by immunoSEQ multiplex PCR, and TCRdb kept only the in-frame ones, dropping some. Here the sample spans about 26,000 clones, almost 85% being singletons. Sequenced material: unsorted PBMCs, taken 1.1 years before starting antiretroviral therapy. The receptor comes from a woman in her thirties with HIV. V is TRBV5-1 and J is TRBJ2-3, with 11 bases fitting TRBD2. The DNA for the CDR3 is TGCGCCAGCAGCTTGGGACTAGCGGGGACCACAGATACGCAGTATTTT. This gives the protein CASSLGLAGTTDTQYF.